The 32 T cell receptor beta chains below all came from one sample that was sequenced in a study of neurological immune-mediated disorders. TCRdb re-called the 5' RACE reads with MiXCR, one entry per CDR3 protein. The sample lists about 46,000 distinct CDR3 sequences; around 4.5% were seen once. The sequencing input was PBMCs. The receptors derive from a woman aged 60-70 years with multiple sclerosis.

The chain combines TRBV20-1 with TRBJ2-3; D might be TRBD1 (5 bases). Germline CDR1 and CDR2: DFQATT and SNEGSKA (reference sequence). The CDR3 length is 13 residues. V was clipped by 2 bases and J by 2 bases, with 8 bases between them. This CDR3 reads CSARPTVTDTQYF. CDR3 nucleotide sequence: TGCAGTGCTAGACCGACAGTCACAGATACGCAGTATTTT.

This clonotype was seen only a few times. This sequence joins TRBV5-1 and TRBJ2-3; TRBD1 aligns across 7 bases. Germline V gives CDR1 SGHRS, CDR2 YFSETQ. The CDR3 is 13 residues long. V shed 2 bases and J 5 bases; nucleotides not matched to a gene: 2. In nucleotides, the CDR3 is TGCGCCAGCAGCTTTGACAGGGAAGATACGCAGTATTTT. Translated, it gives CASSFDREDTQYF.

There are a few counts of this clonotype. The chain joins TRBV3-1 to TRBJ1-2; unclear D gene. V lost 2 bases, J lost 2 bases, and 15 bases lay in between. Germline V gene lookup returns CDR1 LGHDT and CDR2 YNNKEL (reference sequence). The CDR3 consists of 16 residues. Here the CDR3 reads CASSQWSAERNYGYTF. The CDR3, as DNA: TGTGCCAGCAGCCAATGGTCCGCGGAGAGGAACTATGGCTACACCTTC.

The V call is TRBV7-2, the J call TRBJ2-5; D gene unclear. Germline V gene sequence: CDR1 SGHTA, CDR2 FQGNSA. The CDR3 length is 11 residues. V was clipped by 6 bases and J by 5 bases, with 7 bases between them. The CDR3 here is CASRSYETQYF. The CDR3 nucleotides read TGTGCCAGCAGATCTTACGAGACCCAGTACTTC.

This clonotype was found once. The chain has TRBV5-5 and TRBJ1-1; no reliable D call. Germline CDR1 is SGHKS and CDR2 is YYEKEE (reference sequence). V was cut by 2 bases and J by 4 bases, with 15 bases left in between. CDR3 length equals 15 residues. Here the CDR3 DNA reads TGTGCCAGCAGCTTTCGGCCAAGCGAGGGCACTGAAGCTTTCTTT. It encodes CASSFRPSEGTEAFF. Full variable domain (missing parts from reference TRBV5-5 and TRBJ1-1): DAGVTQSPTHLIKTRGQQVTLRCSPISGHKSVSWYQQVLGQGPQFIFQYYEKEERGRGNFPDRFSARQFPNYSSELNVNALLLGDSALYLCASSFRPSEGTEAFFGQGTRLTVV.

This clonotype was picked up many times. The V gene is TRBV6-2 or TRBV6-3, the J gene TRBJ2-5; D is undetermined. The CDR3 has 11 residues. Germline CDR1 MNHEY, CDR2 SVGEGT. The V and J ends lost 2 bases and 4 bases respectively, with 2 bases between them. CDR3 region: CASSYAETQYF. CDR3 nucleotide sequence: TGTGCCAGCAGTTACGCAGAGACCCAGTACTTC.

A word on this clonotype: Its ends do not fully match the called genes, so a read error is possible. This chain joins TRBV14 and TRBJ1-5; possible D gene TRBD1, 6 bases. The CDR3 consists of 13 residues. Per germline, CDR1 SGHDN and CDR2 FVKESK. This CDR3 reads CASSREQGQPQNF. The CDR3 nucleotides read TGTGCCAGCAGCCGAGAACAGGGTCAGCCCCAGAATTTT.

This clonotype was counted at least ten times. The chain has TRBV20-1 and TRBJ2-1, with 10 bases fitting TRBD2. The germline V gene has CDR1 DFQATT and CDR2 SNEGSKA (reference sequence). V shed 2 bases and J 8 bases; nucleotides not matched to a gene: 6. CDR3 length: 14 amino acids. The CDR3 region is CSARNLAGVYEQFF. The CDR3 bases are TGCAGTGCTAGAAATCTAGCGGGAGTGTATGAGCAGTTCTTC.

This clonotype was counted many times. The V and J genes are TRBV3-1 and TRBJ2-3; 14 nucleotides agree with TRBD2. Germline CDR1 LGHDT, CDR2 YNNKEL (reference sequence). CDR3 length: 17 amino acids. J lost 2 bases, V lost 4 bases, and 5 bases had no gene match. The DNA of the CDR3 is TGTGCCAGCAGCCGCCGACTAGCGGGAGGGAACACAGATACGCAGTATTTT. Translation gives CASSRRLAGGNTDTQYF.

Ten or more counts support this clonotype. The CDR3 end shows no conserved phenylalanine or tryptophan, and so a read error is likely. CDR3 sequence reads: CASSLSLETQYC. The CDR3, as DNA: TGCGCCAGCAGCTTGAGTCTTGAGACCCAGTACTGC. The V gene is TRBV5-1, the J gene TRBJ2-5; no clear D gene. There are 12 residues in the CDR3. The germline CDR1 and CDR2 sequences are SGHRS and YFSETQ. Trimming pared 1 base from V and 5 bases from J, leaving 6 bases between.

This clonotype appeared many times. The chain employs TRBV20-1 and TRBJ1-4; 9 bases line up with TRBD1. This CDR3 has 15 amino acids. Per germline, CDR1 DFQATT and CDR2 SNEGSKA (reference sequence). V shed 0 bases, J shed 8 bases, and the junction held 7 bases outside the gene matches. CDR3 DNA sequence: TGCAGTGCTAGAGATCAACGGGACAGGGAGGAAAAACTGTTTTTT. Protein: CSARDQRDREEKLFF.

This CDR3 is CASSPSGRAQGGDTQYF. The CDR3 coding sequence is TGCGCCAGCAGCCCCTCGGGCCGCGCGCAGGGTGGAGATACGCAGTATTTT. The chain joins TRBV5-1 to TRBJ2-3, with a weak D call TRBD1 (5 bases). The CDR3 extends over 17 amino acids. Trimming removed 4 bases from V and 5 bases from J, with 23 bases in between. Germline CDR1 is SGHRS and CDR2 is YFSETQ.

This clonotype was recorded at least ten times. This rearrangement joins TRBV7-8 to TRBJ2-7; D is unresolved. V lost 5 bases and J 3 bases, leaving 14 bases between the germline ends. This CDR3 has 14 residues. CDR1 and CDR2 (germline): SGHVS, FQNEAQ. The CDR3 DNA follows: TGTGCCAGCAGCCAGTTAGGACGGAACTACGAGCAGTACTTC. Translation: CASSQLGRNYEQYF.

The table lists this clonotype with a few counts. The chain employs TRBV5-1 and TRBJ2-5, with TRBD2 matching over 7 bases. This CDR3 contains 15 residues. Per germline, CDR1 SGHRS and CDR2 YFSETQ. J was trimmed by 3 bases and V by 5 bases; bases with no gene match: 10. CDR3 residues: CASRIALAGEETQYF. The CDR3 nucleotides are TGCGCCAGCAGAATCGCGTTGGCGGGAGAAGAGACCCAGTACTTC.

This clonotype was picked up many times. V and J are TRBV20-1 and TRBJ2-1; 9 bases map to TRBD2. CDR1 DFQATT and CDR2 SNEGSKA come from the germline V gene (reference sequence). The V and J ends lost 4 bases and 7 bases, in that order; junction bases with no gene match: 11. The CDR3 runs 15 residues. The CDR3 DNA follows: TGCAGTGCTACCGACTTTGTAGCGGGAGTAAATGAGCAGTTCTTC. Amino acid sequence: CSATDFVAGVNEQFF.

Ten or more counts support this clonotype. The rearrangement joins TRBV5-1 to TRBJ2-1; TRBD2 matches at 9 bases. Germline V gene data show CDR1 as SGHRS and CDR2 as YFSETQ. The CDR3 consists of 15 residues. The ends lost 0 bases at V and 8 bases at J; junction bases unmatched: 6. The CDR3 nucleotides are TGCGCCAGCAGCTTGGATAGTAGCGGGGGAGATGAGCAGTTCTTC. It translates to CASSLDSSGGDEQFF.

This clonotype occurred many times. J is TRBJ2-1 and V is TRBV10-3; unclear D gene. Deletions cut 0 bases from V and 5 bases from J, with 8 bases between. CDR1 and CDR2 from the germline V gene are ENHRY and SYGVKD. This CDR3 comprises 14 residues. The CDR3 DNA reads TGTGCCATCAGTGAGTCAATCAACGACAATGAGCAGTTCTTC. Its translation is CAISESINDNEQFF.

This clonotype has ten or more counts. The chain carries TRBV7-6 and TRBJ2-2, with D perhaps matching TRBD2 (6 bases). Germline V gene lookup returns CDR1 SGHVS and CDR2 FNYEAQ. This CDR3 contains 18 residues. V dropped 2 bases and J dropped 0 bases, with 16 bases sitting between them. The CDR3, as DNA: TGTGCCAGCAGCTTAATGGGGAGGACAACAGCGAACACCGGGGAGCTGTTTTTT. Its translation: CASSLMGRTTANTGELFF.

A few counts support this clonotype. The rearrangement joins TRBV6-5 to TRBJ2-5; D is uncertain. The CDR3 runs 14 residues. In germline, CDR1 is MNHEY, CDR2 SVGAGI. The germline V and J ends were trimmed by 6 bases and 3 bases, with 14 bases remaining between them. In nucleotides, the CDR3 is TGTGCCAGCAGCTTACGACATTCCAAAGAGACCCAGTACTTC. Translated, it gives CASSLRHSKETQYF.

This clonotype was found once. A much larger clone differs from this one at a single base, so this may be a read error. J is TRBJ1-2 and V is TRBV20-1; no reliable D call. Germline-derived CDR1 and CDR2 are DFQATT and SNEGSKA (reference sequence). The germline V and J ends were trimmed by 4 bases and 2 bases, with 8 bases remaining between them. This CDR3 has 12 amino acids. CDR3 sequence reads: CSANGKNYGYTF. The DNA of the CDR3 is TGCAGTGCTAACGGAAAAAACTATGGCTACACCTTC.

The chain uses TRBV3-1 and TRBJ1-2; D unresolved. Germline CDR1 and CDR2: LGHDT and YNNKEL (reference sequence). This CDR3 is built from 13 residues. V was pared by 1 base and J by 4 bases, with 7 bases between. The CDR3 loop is CASSQVGVYGYTF. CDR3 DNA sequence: TGTGCCAGCAGCCAAGTTGGCGTCTATGGCTACACCTTC.

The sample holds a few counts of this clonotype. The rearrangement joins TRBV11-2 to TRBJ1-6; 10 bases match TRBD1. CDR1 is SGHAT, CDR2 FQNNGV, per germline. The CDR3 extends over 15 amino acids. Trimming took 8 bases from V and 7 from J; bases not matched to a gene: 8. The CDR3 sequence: CASGDPGQGNSPLHF. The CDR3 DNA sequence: TGTGCCAGCGGCGACCCGGGACAGGGGAATTCACCCCTCCACTTT. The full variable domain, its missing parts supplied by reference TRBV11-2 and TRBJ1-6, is EAGVAQSPRYKIIEKRQSVAFWCNPISGHATLYWYQQILGQGPKLLIQFQNNGVVDDSQLPKDRFSAERLKGVDSTLKIQPAKLEDSAVYLCASGDPGQGNSPLHFGNGTRLTVT.

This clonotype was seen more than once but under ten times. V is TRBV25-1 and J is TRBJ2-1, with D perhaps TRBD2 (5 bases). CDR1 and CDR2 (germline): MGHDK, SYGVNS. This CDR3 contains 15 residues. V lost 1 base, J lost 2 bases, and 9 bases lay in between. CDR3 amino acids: CASSEFRGTYNEQFF. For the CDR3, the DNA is TGTGCCAGCAGTGAATTTCGGGGTACCTACAATGAGCAGTTCTTC.

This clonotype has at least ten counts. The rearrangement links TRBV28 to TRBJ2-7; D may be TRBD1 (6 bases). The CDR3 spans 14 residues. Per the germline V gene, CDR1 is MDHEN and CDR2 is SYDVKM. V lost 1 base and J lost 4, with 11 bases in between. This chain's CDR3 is CASSLSEQGYEQYF. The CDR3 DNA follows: TGTGCCAGCAGTTTATCCGAACAGGGATACGAGCAGTACTTC. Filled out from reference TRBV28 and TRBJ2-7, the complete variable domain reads DVKVTQSSRYLVKRTGEKVFLECVQDMDHENMFWYRQDPGLGLRLIYFSYDVKMKEKGDIPEGYSVSREKKERFSLILESASTNQTSMYLCASSLSEQGYEQYFGPGTRLTVT.

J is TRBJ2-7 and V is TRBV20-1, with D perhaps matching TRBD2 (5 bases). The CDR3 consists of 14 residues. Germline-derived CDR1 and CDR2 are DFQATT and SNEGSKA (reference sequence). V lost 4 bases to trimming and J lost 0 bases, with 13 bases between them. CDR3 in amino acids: CSATTLGISYEQYF. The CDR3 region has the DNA TGCAGTGCTACCACACTAGGGATCTCCTACGAGCAGTACTTC.

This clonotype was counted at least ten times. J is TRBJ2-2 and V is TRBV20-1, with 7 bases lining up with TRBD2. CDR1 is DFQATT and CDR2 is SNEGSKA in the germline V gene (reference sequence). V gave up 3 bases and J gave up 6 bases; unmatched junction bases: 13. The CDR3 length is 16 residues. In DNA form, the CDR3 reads TGCAGTGCTAGCCTCCGAGGCGGGAGTGAGGCCGGGGAGCTGTTTTTT. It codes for CSASLRGGSEAGELFF.

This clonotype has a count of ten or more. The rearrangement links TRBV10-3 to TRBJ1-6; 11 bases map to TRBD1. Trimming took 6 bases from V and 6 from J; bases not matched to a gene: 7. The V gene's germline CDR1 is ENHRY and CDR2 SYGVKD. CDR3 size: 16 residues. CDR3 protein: CAISNGQGASNSPLHF. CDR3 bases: TGTGCCATCAGCAATGGACAGGGGGCCTCTAATTCACCCCTCCACTTT.

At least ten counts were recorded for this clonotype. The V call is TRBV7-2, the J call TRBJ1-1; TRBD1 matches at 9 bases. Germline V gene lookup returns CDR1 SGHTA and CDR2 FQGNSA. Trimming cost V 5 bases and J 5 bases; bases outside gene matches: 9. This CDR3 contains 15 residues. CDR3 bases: TGTGCCAGCAGCACCGGACAGGGGATGTGGACTGAAGCTTTCTTT. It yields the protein CASSTGQGMWTEAFF.

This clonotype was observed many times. The CDR3 here is CASSSSGTGTGELFF. CDR3 DNA: TGCGCCAGCAGCTCTTCCGGGACGGGAACCGGGGAGCTGTTTTTT. The chain employs TRBV5-1 and TRBJ2-2, with D perhaps given as TRBD1 or TRBD2 (5 bases each). CDR1 and CDR2 from the germline V gene are SGHRS and YFSETQ. This CDR3 is 15 amino acids long. V was cut by 3 bases and J by 5 bases, with 14 bases left in between.

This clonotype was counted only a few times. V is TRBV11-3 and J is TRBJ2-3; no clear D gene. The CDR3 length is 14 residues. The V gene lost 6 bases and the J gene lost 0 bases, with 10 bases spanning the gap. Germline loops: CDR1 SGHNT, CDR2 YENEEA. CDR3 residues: CASSMGPSTDTQYF. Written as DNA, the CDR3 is TGTGCCAGCAGTATGGGTCCTAGCACAGATACGCAGTATTTT.

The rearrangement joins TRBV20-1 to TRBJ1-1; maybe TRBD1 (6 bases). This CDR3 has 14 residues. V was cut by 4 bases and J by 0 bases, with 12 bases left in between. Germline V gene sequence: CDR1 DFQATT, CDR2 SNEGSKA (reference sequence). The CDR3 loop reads CSANKAGVNTEAFF. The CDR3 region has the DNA TGCAGTGCTAATAAGGCAGGGGTGAACACTGAAGCTTTCTTT.

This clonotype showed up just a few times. The CDR3: CASSLNPSDEQFF. CDR3 DNA: TGTGCCAGCAGCTTAAACCCCTCCGATGAGCAGTTCTTC. This sequence joins TRBV7-3 and TRBJ2-1; no firm D call. This CDR3 comprises 13 residues. V was cut by 1 base and J by 8 bases, with 9 bases left in between. Germline assignment: CDR1 SGHTA and CDR2 FQGTGA. The entire variable domain, with the rest obtained from reference TRBV7-3 and TRBJ2-1, is as follows: GAGVSQTPSNKVTEKGKYVELRCDPISGHTALYWYRQSLGQGPEFLIYFQGTGAADDSGLPNDRFFAVRPEGSVSTLKIQRTERGDSAVYLCASSLNPSDEQFFGPGTRLTVL.